The source of this T cell receptor beta chain is a study of T cells in Graves' hyperthyroidism and ophthalmopathy. This clonotype was observed a few times. The junction shows a germline mismatch at one end, possibly a read error. Amplification yielded TCR beta CDR3 regions, with RNA transcripts as the source. First-round RT-PCR with HTBI primers amplified the TCR CDR3 region. TCRdb processed the multiplex PCR reads anew with MiXCR; each CDR3 protein has one entry. This table holds approximately 360,000 distinct CDR3 sequences, approximately 25% found once. Absent ophthalmopathy progression within 18 months defined stable Graves' hyperthyroidism. Sequencing input: blood. The TCR comes from a man aged 45 to 65 with Graves' hyperthyroidism.

CDR3 in DNA: TGTGCCAGCGGTGAGACCGGACAGGGCCGTGGCTACACCTTC. The encoded protein is CASGETGQGRGYTF. The rearrangement joins TRBV6-1 to TRBJ1-2, with 8 bases lining up with TRBD1. The germline V gene encodes CDR1 MNHNS and CDR2 SASEGT. The length of the CDR3 is 14 residues.